Listed below are T cell receptor beta chains from one sample, sequenced in a study of follicular helper T cells after annual influenza vaccination. Only in-frame clones appear in the TCRdb table, and some are missing; sequencing was by immunoSEQ multiplex PCR. This sample has approximately 1,100 clones, with about nine tenths found just once. This sample comprised CXCR5+ CD38- circulating T follicular helper cells from blood, obtained 7 days after influenza vaccination. The receptors shown here come from an adult who received the influenza vaccine. Both conserved end residues are part of each CDR3. The D gene is left open where the match is weak. Clone size is stated in some rows and not others, as once, few, many or a class when expanded.

DNA | CDR3 | size | D | J | V
TGTGCCAGCCTGAGGGCTAGCGGGCTCCGCTACGAGCAGTACTTC | CASLRASGLRYEQYF | . | TRBD2 | TRBJ2-7 | TRBV28
TGTGCCAGCAGCGTAGACCTTCGGGAGACCCAGTACTTC | CASSVDLRETQYF | . | . | TRBJ2-5 | TRBV9
TGTGCCAGCAGCACCTCCCTGGTAGCGGGAGGAGAGACCCAGTACTTC | CASSTSLVAGGETQYF | . | TRBD2 | TRBJ2-5 | TRBV7-2
TGTGCCAGCAGCGGACAGACCCCTCCACTCACAGATACGCAGTATTTT | CASSGQTPPLTDTQYF | . | . | TRBJ2-3 | TRBV21-1
TGTGCCAGCAGTGAAACCGCGACTGGGGCCAACGTCCTGACTTTC | CASSETATGANVLTF | . | . | TRBJ2-6 | TRBV2
TGTGCCAGCAGCGTAGACGGACAGTTTCCCGGGGAGCTGTTTTTT | CASSVDGQFPGELFF | once | . | TRBJ2-2 | TRBV9
TGTGCCAGCAGCTTAGCCGGGACTAGTAACGAGCAGTACTTC | CASSLAGTSNEQYF | . | TRBD2 | TRBJ2-7 | TRBV11-1
TGTGCCAGCACCCGTTCGGCTAGCGGGATGTTCGAGCAGTACTTC | CASTRSASGMFEQYF | . | TRBD2 | TRBJ2-7 | TRBV5-4
TGTGCCAGCTCACGGGGCCTCAATCAGCCCCAGCATTTT | CASSRGLNQPQHF | . | . | TRBJ1-5 | TRBV18
TGTGCCAGCAGTTACGGTACAAGTGGGGAGCAGTACTTC | CASSYGTSGEQYF | once | . | TRBJ2-7 | TRBV6-6
TGTGCCAGCTCACCACGCAGCCAAGAGACCCAGTACTTC | CASSPRSQETQYF | . | . | TRBJ2-5 | TRBV18
TGTGCCAGCAGCCGCGGACTGATCTACGAGCAGTACTTC | CASSRGLIYEQYF | . | . | TRBJ2-7 | TRBV7-9
TGTGCCTGGAGTGTAAAAGGGGCGGAAACGCAGTATTTT | CAWSVKGAETQYF | . | . | TRBJ2-3 | TRBV30
TGTGCCAGCAGTCGTATAATGAGGGGTCATGAGCAGTTCTTC | CASSRIMRGHEQFF | . | . | TRBJ2-1 | TRBV28
TGTGCCATCAAGGGCGGGGGGACTTCCACAGATACGCAGTATTTT | CAIKGGGTSTDTQYF | . | TRBD2 | TRBJ2-3 | TRBV10-3
TGTGCCAGCAGTTTATCGATGACAGGGGTGTATAGCAATCAGCCCCAGCATTTT | CASSLSMTGVYSNQPQHF | . | TRBD1 | TRBJ1-5 | TRBV28
TGTGCCAGCAGGAGCCGACAGGGCAATGAAAAACTGTTTTTT | CASRSRQGNEKLFF | . | TRBD1 | TRBJ1-4 | TRBV2
TGTGCCAGCAGCTTAGGCCTCACTAGCTTAGAGACCCAGTACTTC | CASSLGLTSLETQYF | . | . | TRBJ2-5 | TRBV13
TGTGCCAGCAGCAGGCAGGGGAGCGACGAGCAGTACTTC | CASSRQGSDEQYF | few | . | TRBJ2-7 | TRBV5-4